The 22 T cell receptor beta chains presented below share a single source sample, sequenced in a study of tumor-infiltrating lymphocytes in primary liver carcinoma. Germline DNA was extracted alongside blood RNA, which was obtained from unsorted whole blood. Starting material of about 0.45 ug total RNA yielded TCR beta cDNA via a constant-region primer. What produced the TCR beta libraries was three nested multiplex PCR rounds using slightly modified ARM-PCR. Use of TRBV1-TRBV30 forward primers with a C-beta reverse primer characterized the first two PCR rounds, which lasted about 10 cycles each. MiXCR, run by TCRdb on the multiplex PCR reads, gives a single entry per CDR3 protein. Of more than 150,000 distinct CDR3 sequences in the sample, 60% are singletons; the top ten hold around 74%. The specimen sequenced was peripheral blood. Receptors originate from a man in his forties or fifties with primary liver carcinoma and hepatitis B virus infection.

The J gene is TRBJ2-1, the V gene TRBV11-2; D is unclear. The CDR3 covers 14 residues. V shed 10 bases and J shed 5 bases, with 18 bases lying between them. Germline V gene lookup returns CDR1 SGHAT and CDR2 FQNNGV. The CDR3 DNA reads TGTGCCACGTGGGCTAGTGGAACCCACAATGAGCAGTTCTTC. This translates into CATWASGTHNEQFF.

On this clonotype itself: One end of the junction is discordant with germline, which a read error may explain. The chain combines TRBV11-2 with TRBJ2-1; 7 nucleotides align to TRBD2. The CDR3 totals 14 residues. CDR1 and CDR2 from the germline V gene are SGHAT and FQNNGV. The CDR3 sequence: CPSSLGGSTNEQFF. The CDR3 coding sequence is TGTCCCAGCAGCTTAGGCGGGAGCACCAATGAGCAGTTCTTC.

The chain is built from TRBV12-3 or TRBV12-4 and TRBJ1-1, with 7 bases that match TRBD1. The trim removed 5 bases at V and 6 bases at J, leaving 6 bases unmatched. The CDR3 is 13 amino acids. The CDR3 protein is CASSVTGLAEAFF. DNA for the CDR3: TGTGCCAGCAGTGTGACAGGGTTAGCTGAAGCTTTCTTT.

Concerning this clonotype itself: A read error may produce the germline difference seen at one junction end. The V call is TRBV11-2, the J call TRBJ2-2; the D gene could be TRBD1 or TRBD2 (5 bases each). Germline V CDR1 and CDR2: SGHAT, FQNNGV. CDR3 length equals 15 residues. The CDR3: CASSLLRAYTGELFF. DNA of the CDR3: TGTGCCAGCAGCTTACTCAGGGCGTACACCGGGGAGTTGTTTTTT.

The sample holds many counts of this clonotype. The chain couples TRBV29-1 to TRBJ2-4; D is possibly TRBD1 or TRBD2 (5 bases each). The V end was cut by 7 bases, the J end by 8 bases, with 12 bases between. This CDR3 contains 11 residues. Germline V lookup: CDR1 SQVTM, CDR2 ANQGSEA. CDR3 nucleotide sequence: TGCAGCGGGGAGATGGGGGACATTCAGTACTTC. Translated, it gives CSGEMGDIQYF.

This sequence joins TRBV29-1 and TRBJ2-1; D unclear. Trimming left V 8 bases short and J 0 bases short, with 14 bases between. CDR1 is SQVTM and CDR2 is ANQGSEA in the germline V gene. The CDR3 sequence is 14 residues long. The DNA for the CDR3 is TGCAGCCTGCTTTACGATAGCTCCTACAATGAGCAGTTCTTC. Protein product: CSLLYDSSYNEQFF.

V is TRBV6-1 and J is TRBJ2-1; no clear D gene. The CDR3 loop spans 12 amino acids. The germline gives CDR1 MNHNS, CDR2 SASEGT. V was pared by 7 bases and J by 8 bases, with 12 bases between. CDR3 protein: CASILGRDEQFF. Written as DNA, the CDR3 is TGTGCCAGCATCCTAGGCCGCGATGAGCAGTTCTTC.

V and J are TRBV6-1 and TRBJ1-5; a weak D match, TRBD1 (5 bases). The CDR3 consists of 14 residues. Deletions cut 0 bases from V and 5 bases from J, with 8 bases between. Looked up from germline, CDR1 is MNHNS and CDR2 is SASEGT. The CDR3 nucleotides read TGTGCCAGCAGTGAAGCAGGGGACGATCAGCCCCAGCATTTT. Its protein product is CASSEAGDDQPQHF.

This clonotype was recorded a few times. The J gene is TRBJ1-1, the V gene TRBV12-3 or TRBV12-4; the D gene is possibly TRBD1 (5 bases). The CDR3 has 14 residues. The germline V and J ends were trimmed by 8 bases and 0 bases, with 13 bases remaining between them. CDR3 sequence: CASQGLSMNTEAFF. CDR3 nucleotide sequence: TGTGCCAGCCAGGGACTATCAATGAACACTGAAGCTTTCTTT.

Turning to this clonotype: At one end, the junction sequence differs from germline, possibly due to a read error. The chain employs TRBV5-5 and TRBJ2-2; TRBD2 might be the D (5 bases). CDR3 length: 13 residues. CDR1 and CDR2 from the germline V gene are SGHKS and YYEKEE (reference sequence). The CDR3 DNA reads TGTGCCAGCAGCTTGTCAGAGACCGGGGAGATGTTTTTT. Translating gives CASSLSETGEMFF.

This chain links TRBV28 with TRBJ1-1; weak D call: TRBD1 (6 bases). V was pared by 7 bases and J by 9 bases, with 15 bases between. Germline lookup yields CDR1 MDHEN and CDR2 SYDVKM. This CDR3 is built from 12 residues. The CDR3, as DNA: TGTGCCAGCACCTTAGGGGGGGACCAAGCTTTCTTT. This translates into CASTLGGDQAFF.

Details on this clonotype: Because the CDR3 is missing its conserved closing phenylalanine or tryptophan, this is likely a read error. The chain carries TRBV11-2 and TRBJ2-3; D possibly corresponds to TRBD1 (7 bases). Trimming pared 7 bases from V and 5 bases from J, leaving 19 bases between. The CDR3 extends over 15 amino acids. Germline V gene sequence: CDR1 SGHAT, CDR2 FQNNGV. The CDR3 nucleotides are TGTGCCAGCACCGTGCAGGGGGGTGCCAGAGATACGCAGTATCTT. Protein: CASTVQGGARDTQYL.

This chain connects TRBV6-1 to TRBJ2-1, with TRBD2 matching 7 bases. CDR3 length equals 15 residues. Germline-derived CDR1 and CDR2 are MNHNS and SASEGT. With 8 bases clipped from V and 4 bases from J, the junction kept 11 bases outside the gene matches. The CDR3 DNA reads TGTGCCAGCCCCGAACAAGCGGGATTGTACAATGAGCAGTTCTTC. This sequence encodes CASPEQAGLYNEQFF.

CDR3 nucleotides: TGTGCCATCAGTGGTCTAGCGGGAGGGCCGGGCACCGGGGAGCTGTTTTTT. Encoded protein: CAISGLAGGPGTGELFF. This chain uses TRBV10-3 with TRBJ2-2, with 12 bases fitting TRBD2. CDR3 length equals 17 residues. CDR1 is ENHRY and CDR2 is SYGVKD in the germline V gene. V was pared by 4 bases and J by 4 bases, with 7 bases of the junction left unmatched.

This clonotype was seen many times. The rearrangement uses TRBV11-2 and TRBJ2-4; either TRBD1 or TRBD2 may supply D (5 bases each). Trimming removed 3 bases from V and 0 bases from J, with 18 bases in between. In germline, CDR1 is SGHAT, CDR2 FQNNGV. This CDR3 has 18 residues. The CDR3: CASSFEGLGNLAKNIQYF. DNA for the CDR3: TGTGCCAGCAGCTTTGAGGGGCTGGGGAATTTAGCCAAAAACATTCAGTACTTC.

Of note for this clonotype: A read error may account for a junction end that differs from germline. The chain is built from TRBV4-2 and TRBJ2-7; 11 bases fit TRBD1. The germline V gene has CDR1 LGHNA and CDR2 YNFKEQ. The length of the CDR3 is 16 residues. CDR3 bases: TGTTCCAGCAGCAAAAGCCAGGGACAGGGGGCCTACGAGCAGTACTTC. Amino acids: CSSSKSQGQGAYEQYF.

The chain couples TRBV10-3 to TRBJ1-6, with 9 bases matching TRBD1. Germline V gene sequence: CDR1 ENHRY, CDR2 SYGVKD. J was trimmed by 7 bases and V by 6 bases; bases with no gene match: 7. This CDR3 is 15 amino acids long. DNA for the CDR3: TGTGCCATCAGCCCCACAGGGGGCGCGAATTCACCCCTCCACTTT. It translates to CAISPTGGANSPLHF.

Concerning this clonotype itself: This may be a read error: a much more frequent sequence differs by one nucleotide. This chain links TRBV11-2 with TRBJ2-5; tentatively, D is TRBD2 (5 bases). The CDR3 length is 15 residues. Germline CDR1 SGHAT, CDR2 FQNNGV. Trimming removed 1 base from V and 4 bases from J, with 13 bases in between. The CDR3 loop is CASSLAVEGLETQYF. Here the CDR3 DNA reads TGTGCCAGCAGCTTAGCCGTCGAGGGCTTAGAGACCCAGTACTTC.

The gene calls are TRBV7-9 and TRBJ2-7; perhaps TRBD2 as D (7 bases). Germline V gene lookup returns CDR1 SEHNR and CDR2 FQNEAQ (reference sequence). This CDR3 is 19 amino acids long. Trimming pared 2 bases from V and 0 bases from J, leaving 23 bases between. This chain's CDR3 is CASSLILGGGGGSSYEQYF. Written as DNA, the CDR3 is TGTGCCAGCAGCTTAATTTTAGGGGGGGGCGGCGGGAGCTCCTACGAGCAGTACTTC. Looking up the rest from reference TRBV7-9 and TRBJ2-7 gives the full variable domain: DTGVSQNPRHKITKRGQNVTFRCDPISEHNRLYWYRQTLGQGPEFLTYFQNEAQLEKSRLLSDRFSAERPKGSFSTLEIQRTEQGDSAMYLCASSLILGGGGGSSYEQYFGPGTRLTVT.

This clonotype came up many times. V and J are TRBV29-1 and TRBJ2-7, with D possibly TRBD1 on 6 matching bases. Germline CDR1 and CDR2: SQVTM and ANQGSEA. The CDR3 totals 13 residues. V gave up 5 bases and J gave up 5 bases, with 16 bases separating them. The CDR3 here is CSVLRGYRDEQYF. CDR3 sequence (DNA): TGCAGCGTTCTCCGGGGCTACAGGGACGAGCAGTACTTC.

The V gene is TRBV6-5, the J gene TRBJ1-3; TRBD1 matches at 9 bases. V dropped 0 bases and J dropped 0; count of bases not matched to a gene: 9. Germline V gene data show CDR1 as MNHEY and CDR2 as SVGAGI. The CDR3 totals 19 residues. CDR3 bases: TGTGCCAGCAGTTACTCCCCTACAGGGGGCTTTTACTCTGGAAACACCATATATTTT. It specifies CASSYSPTGGFYSGNTIYF.

This clonotype has just one count. At one end the junction does not follow the germline gene, possibly because of a read error. The chain combines TRBV11-1 with TRBJ1-1, with no clear D. Germline CDR1 and CDR2: SGHAT and FQDESV (reference sequence). There are 13 residues in the CDR3. CDR3 protein: CASSPSKETEDFF. The CDR3 nucleotides read TGTGCCAGCAGCCCCTCTAAGGAAACTGAAGATTTCTTT.